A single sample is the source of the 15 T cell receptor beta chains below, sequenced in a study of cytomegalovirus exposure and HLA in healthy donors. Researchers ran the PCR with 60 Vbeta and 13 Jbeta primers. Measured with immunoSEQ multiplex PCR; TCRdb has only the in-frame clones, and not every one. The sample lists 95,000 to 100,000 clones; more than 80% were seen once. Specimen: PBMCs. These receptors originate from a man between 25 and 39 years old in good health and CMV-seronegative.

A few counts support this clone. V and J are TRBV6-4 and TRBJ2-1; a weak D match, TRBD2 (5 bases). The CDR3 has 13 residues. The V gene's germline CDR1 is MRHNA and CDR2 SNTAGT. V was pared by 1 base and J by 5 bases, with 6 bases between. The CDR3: CASSDWENNEQFF. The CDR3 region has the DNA TGTGCCAGCAGTGACTGGGAGAACAATGAGCAGTTCTTC.

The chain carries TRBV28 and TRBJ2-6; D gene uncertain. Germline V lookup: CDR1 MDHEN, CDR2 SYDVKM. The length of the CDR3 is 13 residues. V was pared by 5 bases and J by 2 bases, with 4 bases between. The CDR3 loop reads CASSVAGANVLTF. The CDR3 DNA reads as TGTGCCAGCAGTGTCGCTGGGGCCAACGTCCTGACTTTC.

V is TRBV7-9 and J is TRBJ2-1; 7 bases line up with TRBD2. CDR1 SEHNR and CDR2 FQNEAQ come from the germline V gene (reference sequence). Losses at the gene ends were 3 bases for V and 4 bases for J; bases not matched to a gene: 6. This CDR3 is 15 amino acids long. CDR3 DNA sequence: TGTGCCAGCAGCTTTACGAGCGGGGCTTACAATGAGCAGTTCTTC. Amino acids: CASSFTSGAYNEQFF.

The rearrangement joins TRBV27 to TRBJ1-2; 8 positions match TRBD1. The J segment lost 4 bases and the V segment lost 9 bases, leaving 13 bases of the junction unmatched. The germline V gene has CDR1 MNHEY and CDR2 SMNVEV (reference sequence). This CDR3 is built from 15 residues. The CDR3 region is CASSRTGTGGYGYTF. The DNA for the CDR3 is TGTGCCAGTTCCCGAACCGGGACAGGTGGCTATGGCTACACCTTC.

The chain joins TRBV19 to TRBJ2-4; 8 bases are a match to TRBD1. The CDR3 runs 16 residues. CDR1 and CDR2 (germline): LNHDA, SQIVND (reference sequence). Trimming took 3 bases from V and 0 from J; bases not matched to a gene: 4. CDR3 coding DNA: TGTGCCAGTAGTATCCGGACAGGGTTAGCCAAAAACATTCAGTACTTC. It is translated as CASSIRTGLAKNIQYF.

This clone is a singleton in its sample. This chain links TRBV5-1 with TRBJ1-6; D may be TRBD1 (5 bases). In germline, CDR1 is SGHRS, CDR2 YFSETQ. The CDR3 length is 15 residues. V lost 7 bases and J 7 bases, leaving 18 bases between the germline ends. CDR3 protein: CASARGGSENSPLHF. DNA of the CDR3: TGCGCCAGCGCACGGGGGGGGTCGGAGAATTCACCCCTCCACTTT.

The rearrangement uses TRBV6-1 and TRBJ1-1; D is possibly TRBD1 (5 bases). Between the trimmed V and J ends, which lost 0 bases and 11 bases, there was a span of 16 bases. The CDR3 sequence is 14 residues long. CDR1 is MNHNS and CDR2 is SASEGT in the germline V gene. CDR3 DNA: TGTGCCAGCAGTGAAGCGGCAGGACAACCTCCTGCTTTCTTT. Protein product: CASSEAAGQPPAFF.

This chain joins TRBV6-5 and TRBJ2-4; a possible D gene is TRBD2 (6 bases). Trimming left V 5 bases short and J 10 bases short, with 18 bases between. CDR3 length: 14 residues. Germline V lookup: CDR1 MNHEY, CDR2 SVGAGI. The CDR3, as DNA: TGTGCCAGCAGTCCCGCGGGAAGAAAACATATTCAGTACTTC. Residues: CASSPAGRKHIQYF.

The CDR3 sequence: CASSSGTGRYYEQYF. CDR3 sequence (DNA): TGTGCCAGCAGTTCCGGGACAGGGCGCTACTACGAGCAGTACTTC. The chain employs TRBV27 and TRBJ2-7; 9 nucleotides match TRBD1. The CDR3 runs 15 residues. Germline V lookup: CDR1 MNHEY, CDR2 SMNVEV (reference sequence). With 4 bases clipped from V and 3 bases from J, the junction kept 7 bases outside the gene matches.

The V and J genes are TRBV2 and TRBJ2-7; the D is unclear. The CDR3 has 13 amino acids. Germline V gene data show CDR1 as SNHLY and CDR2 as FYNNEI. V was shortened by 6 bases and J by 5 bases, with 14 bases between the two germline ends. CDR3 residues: CASRLPGVDEQYF. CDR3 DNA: TGTGCCAGCAGATTACCAGGCGTGGACGAGCAGTACTTC.

This chain's CDR3 is CASSVDSGSLYEQYF. The CDR3 nucleotides read TGTGCCAGCAGCGTCGATAGCGGGAGTCTATACGAGCAGTACTTC. The V gene is TRBV9, the J gene TRBJ2-7; 9 bases line up with TRBD2. Losses at the gene ends were 2 bases for V and 4 bases for J; bases not matched to a gene: 7. The CDR3 has 15 amino acids. Germline V gives CDR1 SGDLS, CDR2 YYNGEE. Drawing the rest from reference TRBV9 and TRBJ2-7, the complete variable domain is DSGVTQTPKHLITATGQRVTLRCSPRSGDLSVYWYQQSLDQGLQFLIQYYNGEERAKGNILERFSAQQFPDLHSELNLSSLELGDSALYFCASSVDSGSLYEQYFGPGTRLTVT.

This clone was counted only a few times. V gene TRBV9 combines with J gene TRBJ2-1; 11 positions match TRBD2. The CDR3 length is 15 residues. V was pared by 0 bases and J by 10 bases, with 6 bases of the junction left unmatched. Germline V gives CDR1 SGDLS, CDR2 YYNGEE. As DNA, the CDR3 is TGTGCCAGCAGCGTAGGGGTAGCGGGGGGGCGGGAGCAGTTCTTC. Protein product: CASSVGVAGGREQFF.

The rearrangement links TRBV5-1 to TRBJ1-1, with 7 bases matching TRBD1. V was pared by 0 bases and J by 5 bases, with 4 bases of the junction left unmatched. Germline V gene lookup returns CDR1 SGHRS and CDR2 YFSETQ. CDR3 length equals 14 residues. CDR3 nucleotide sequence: TGCGCCAGCAGCTTGGAGGCAGGGGGAACTGAAGCTTTCTTT. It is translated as CASSLEAGGTEAFF. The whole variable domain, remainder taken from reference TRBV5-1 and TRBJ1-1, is KAGVTQTPRYLIKTRGQQVTLSCSPISGHRSVSWYQQTPGQGLQFLFEYFSETQRNKGNFPGRFSGRQFSNSRSEMNVSTLELGDSALYLCASSLEAGGTEAFFGQGTRLTVV.

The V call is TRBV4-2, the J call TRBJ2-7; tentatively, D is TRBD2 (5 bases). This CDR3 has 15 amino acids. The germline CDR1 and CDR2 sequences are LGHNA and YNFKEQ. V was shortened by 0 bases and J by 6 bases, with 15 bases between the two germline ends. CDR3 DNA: TGTGCCAGCAGCCAAGAGGCGGGTCAAAGGCGCGAGCAGTACTTC. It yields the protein CASSQEAGQRREQYF.

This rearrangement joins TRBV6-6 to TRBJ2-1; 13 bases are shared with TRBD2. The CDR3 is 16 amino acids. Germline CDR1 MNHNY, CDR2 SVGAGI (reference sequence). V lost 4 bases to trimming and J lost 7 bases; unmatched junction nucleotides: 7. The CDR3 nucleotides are TGTGCCAGCAGTTCCCAGACTAGCGGGAGGTTGAATGAGCAGTTCTTC. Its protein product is CASSSQTSGRLNEQFF.